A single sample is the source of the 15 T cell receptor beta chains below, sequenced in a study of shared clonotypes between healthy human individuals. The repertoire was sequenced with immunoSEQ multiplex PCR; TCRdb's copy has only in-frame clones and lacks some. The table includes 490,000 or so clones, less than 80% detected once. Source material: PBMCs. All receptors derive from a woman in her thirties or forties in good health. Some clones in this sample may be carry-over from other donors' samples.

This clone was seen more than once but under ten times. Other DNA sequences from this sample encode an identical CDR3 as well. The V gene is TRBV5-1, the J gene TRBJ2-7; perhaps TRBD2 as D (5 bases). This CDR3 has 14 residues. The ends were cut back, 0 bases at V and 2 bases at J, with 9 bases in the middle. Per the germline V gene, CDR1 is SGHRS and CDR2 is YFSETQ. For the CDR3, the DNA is TGCGCCAGCAGCTTGGAGCGGCCTACCTACGAGCAGTACTTC. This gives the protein CASSLERPTYEQYF.

The CDR3 bases are TGTGCCACCAGCAGGCCGGGACTAGCGGGAGTGGGTGGAGGCAATGAGCAGTTCTTC. Translation: CATSRPGLAGVGGGNEQFF. The chain carries TRBV15 and TRBJ2-1, with 14 nucleotides matching TRBD2. This CDR3 contains 19 residues. The J segment lost 6 bases and the V segment lost 3 bases, leaving 13 bases of the junction unmatched. CDR1 LNHNV and CDR2 YYDKDF come from the germline V gene (reference sequence).

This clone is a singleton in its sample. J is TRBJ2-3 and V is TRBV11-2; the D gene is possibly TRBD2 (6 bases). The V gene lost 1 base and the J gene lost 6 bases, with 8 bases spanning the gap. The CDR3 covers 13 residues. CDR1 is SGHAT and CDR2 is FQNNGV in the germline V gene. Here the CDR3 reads CASSLAGADTQYF. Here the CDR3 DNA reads TGTGCCAGCAGCTTAGCGGGAGCGGATACGCAGTATTTT.

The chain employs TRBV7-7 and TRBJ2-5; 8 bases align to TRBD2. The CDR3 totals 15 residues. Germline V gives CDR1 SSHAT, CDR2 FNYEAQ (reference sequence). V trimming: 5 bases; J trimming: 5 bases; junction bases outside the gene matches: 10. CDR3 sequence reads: CASSNAGGGGETQYF. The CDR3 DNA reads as TGTGCCAGCAGCAACGCGGGAGGCGGTGGGGAGACCCAGTACTTC. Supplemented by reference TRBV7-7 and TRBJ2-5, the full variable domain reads GAGVSQSPRYKVTKRGQDVTLRCDPISSHATLYWYQQALGQGPEFLTYFNYEAQPDKSGLPSDRFSAERPEGSISTLTIQRTEQRDSAMYRCASSNAGGGGETQYFGPGTRLLVL.

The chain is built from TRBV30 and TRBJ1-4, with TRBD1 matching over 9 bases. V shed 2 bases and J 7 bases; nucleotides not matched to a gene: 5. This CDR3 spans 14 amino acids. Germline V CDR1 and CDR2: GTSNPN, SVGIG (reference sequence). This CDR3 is CAWSRGTGSEKLFF. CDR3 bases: TGTGCCTGGAGTCGGGGGACAGGGAGTGAAAAACTGTTTTTT.

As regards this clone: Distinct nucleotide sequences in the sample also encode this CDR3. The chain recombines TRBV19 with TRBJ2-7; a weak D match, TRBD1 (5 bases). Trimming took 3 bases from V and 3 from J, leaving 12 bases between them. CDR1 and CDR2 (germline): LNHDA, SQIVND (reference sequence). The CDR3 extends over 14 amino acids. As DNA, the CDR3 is TGTGCCAGTAGTATTAGGCAGGGTTTCTACGAGCAGTACTTC. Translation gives CASSIRQGFYEQYF.

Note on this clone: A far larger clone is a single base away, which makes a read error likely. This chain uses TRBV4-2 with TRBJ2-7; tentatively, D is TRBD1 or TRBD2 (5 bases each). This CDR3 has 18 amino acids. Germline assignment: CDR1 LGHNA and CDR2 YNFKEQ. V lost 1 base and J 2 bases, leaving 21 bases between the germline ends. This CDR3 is CASSQGPPGTSIPYEQYF. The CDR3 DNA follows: TGTGCCAGCAGCCAAGGTCCCCCCGGGACCTCGATCCCCTACGAGCAGTACTTC.

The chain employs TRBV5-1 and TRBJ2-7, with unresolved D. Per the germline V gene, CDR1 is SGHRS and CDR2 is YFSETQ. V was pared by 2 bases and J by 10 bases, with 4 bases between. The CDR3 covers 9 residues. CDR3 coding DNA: TGCGCCAGCAGCTTTAATCAGTACTTC. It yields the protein CASSFNQYF.

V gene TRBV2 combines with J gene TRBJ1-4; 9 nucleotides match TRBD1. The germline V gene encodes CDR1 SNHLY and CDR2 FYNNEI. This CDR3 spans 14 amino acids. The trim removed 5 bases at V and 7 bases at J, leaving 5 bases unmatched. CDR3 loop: CASSTDRGSEKLFF. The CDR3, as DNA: TGTGCCAGCAGTACGGACAGGGGAAGTGAAAAACTGTTTTTT. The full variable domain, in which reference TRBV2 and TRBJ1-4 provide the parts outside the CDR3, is EPEVTQTPSHQVTQMGQEVILRCVPISNHLYFYWYRQILGQKVEFLVSFYNNEISEKSEIFDDQFSVERPDGSNFTLKIRSTKLEDSAMYFCASSTDRGSEKLFFGSGTQLSVL.

DNA for the CDR3: TGTGCCAGCAGGATATCCACCTACGAGCAGTACTTC. Protein sequence: CASRISTYEQYF. This chain connects TRBV2 to TRBJ2-7, with D hard to call. Germline V gene sequence: CDR1 SNHLY, CDR2 FYNNEI. V lost 6 bases and J lost 2, with 8 bases in between. The CDR3 is made up of 12 amino acids.

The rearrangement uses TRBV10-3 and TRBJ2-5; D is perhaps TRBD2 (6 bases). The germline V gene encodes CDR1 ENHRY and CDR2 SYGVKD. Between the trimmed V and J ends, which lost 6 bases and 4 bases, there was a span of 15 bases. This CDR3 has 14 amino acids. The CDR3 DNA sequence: TGTGCCATCAGGGGGGACGGGGGAGGAGAGACCCAGTACTTC. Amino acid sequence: CAIRGDGGGETQYF.

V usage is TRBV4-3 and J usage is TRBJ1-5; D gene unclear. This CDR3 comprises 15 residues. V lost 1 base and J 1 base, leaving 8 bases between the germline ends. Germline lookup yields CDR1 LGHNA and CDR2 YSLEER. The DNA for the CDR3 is TGCGCCAGCAGCCAAGGTGGATGGAGCAATCAGCCCCAGCATTTT. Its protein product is CASSQGGWSNQPQHF.

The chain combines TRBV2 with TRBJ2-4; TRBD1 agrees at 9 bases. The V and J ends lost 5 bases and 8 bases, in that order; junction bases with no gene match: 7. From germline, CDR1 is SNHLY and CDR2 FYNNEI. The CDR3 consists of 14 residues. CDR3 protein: CASSLDRGSDIQYF. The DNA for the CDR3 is TGTGCCAGCAGTCTCGACAGGGGGTCGGACATTCAGTACTTC.

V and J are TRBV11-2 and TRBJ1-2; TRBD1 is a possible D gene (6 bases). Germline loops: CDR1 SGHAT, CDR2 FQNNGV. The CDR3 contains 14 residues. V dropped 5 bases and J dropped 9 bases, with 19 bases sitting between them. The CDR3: CASSPLKVRGRYTF. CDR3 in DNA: TGTGCCAGCAGCCCCCTCAAGGTCAGGGGTCGCTACACCTTC.

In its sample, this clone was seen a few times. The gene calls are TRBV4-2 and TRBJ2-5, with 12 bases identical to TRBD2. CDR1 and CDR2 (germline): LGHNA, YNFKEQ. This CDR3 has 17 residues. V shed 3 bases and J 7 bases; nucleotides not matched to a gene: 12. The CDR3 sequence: CASSQEWTSGKRGTQYF. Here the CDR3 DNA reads TGTGCCAGCAGCCAGGAATGGACTAGCGGGAAGAGAGGGACCCAGTACTTC.